A single sample gave rise to the 25 T cell receptor beta chains below, sequenced in a study of OX40 agonist ivuxolimab in advanced cancers. Sequencing used immunoSEQ multiplex PCR; TCRdb keeps in-frame clones, though not all of them. Among under 100,000 clones listed, less than 85% were seen once. The material sequenced was CD4+ or CD8+ T cells sorted from blood, taken in a trial of the OX40 agonist ivuxolimab. The receptor source for this set is an adult with an advanced solid tumor such as melanoma, head and neck, liver or kidney cancer.

The chain recombines TRBV19 with TRBJ1-2, with 8 nucleotides matching TRBD1. Germline values: CDR1 LNHDA, CDR2 SQIVND (reference sequence). This CDR3 has 15 amino acids. J was trimmed by 5 bases and V by 5 bases; bases with no gene match: 10. CDR3 sequence (DNA): TGTGCCAGTAGTTCCCGGTCCACAGGGGGATATGGCTACACCTTC. This sequence encodes CASSSRSTGGYGYTF.

This clone was recorded once. The CDR3, as DNA: TGTGCCAGCAAACGCCCTCGAGACAGGGACTATGGCTACACCTTC. Amino acid sequence: CASKRPRDRDYGYTF. V usage is TRBV11-2 and J usage is TRBJ1-2; 7 bases match TRBD1. After removal of 7 bases from V and 3 bases from J, the junction contained 11 bases not matched to a gene. Germline V gives CDR1 SGHAT, CDR2 FQNNGV. The length of the CDR3 is 15 residues.

This chain connects TRBV11-1 to TRBJ2-1; 10 bases are a match to TRBD2. V was clipped by 5 bases and J by 8 bases; unmatched bases: 15. The germline CDR1 and CDR2 sequences are SGHAT and FQDESV (reference sequence). CDR3 size: 17 residues. The CDR3 nucleotides are TGTGCCAGCAGCCTCTCCCTGGCTAGCGGGGGTCGCGATGAGCAGTTCTTC. This translates into CASSLSLASGGRDEQFF.

The chain has TRBV2 and TRBJ2-1; D perhaps matches TRBD1 (5 bases). The CDR3 is 12 amino acids. V dropped 9 bases and J dropped 9 bases, with 15 bases sitting between them. The germline V gene has CDR1 SNHLY and CDR2 FYNNEI. In nucleotides, the CDR3 is TGTGCCAGTAGCTCCAGGGAAGGTGAGCAGTTCTTC. Its translation: CASSSREGEQFF.

The V and J genes are TRBV30 and TRBJ2-7; 9 nucleotides line up with TRBD1. Looked up from germline, CDR1 is GTSNPN and CDR2 is SVGIG (reference sequence). This CDR3 spans 18 amino acids. The trim removed 2 bases at V and 3 bases at J, leaving 17 bases unmatched. The CDR3 is CAWSRTRSTGTGNYEQYF. CDR3 bases: TGTGCCTGGAGTCGTACTCGATCAACCGGGACAGGGAACTACGAGCAGTACTTC.

This clone was seen only a few times. The J gene is TRBJ1-2, the V gene TRBV30; the match to TRBD1 covers 10 bases. Germline assignment: CDR1 GTSNPN and CDR2 SVGIG (reference sequence). The length of the CDR3 is 15 residues. V lost 4 bases and J lost 5; bases outside the gene matches: 10. CDR3 residues: CAWTKPGQGFYGYTF. For the CDR3, the DNA is TGTGCCTGGACTAAACCGGGACAGGGGTTTTATGGCTACACCTTC.

J is TRBJ1-2 and V is TRBV6-6, with D possibly being TRBD1 (5 bases). V dropped 7 bases and J dropped 3 bases, with 15 bases sitting between them. The CDR3 consists of 14 residues. CDR1 and CDR2 (germline): MNHNY, SVGAGI (reference sequence). The CDR3, as DNA: TGTGCCAGCACCACCTCCGTGGGGGACTATGGCTACACCTTC. Translating gives CASTTSVGDYGYTF.

This sequence joins TRBV2 and TRBJ2-5; the D is unclear. V was trimmed by 2 bases and J by 4 bases, leaving 14 bases between them. Germline CDR1 SNHLY, CDR2 FYNNEI. The CDR3 contains 15 residues. This CDR3 is CASSEQTLTGETQYF. The CDR3 nucleotides are TGTGCCAGCAGTGAACAAACACTGACGGGAGAGACCCAGTACTTC.

Written as DNA, the CDR3 is TGTGCCAGCAGCCAGACCACCGGGAAGTACAATGAGCAGTTCTTC. Translating it yields CASSQTTGKYNEQFF. V is TRBV4-2 and J is TRBJ2-1; D is possibly TRBD2 (5 bases). The CDR3 runs 15 residues. In germline, CDR1 is LGHNA, CDR2 YNFKEQ. The V gene lost 3 bases and the J gene lost 4 bases, with 13 bases spanning the gap.

The chain carries TRBV18 and TRBJ2-5; 12 nucleotides agree with TRBD2. J was trimmed by 0 bases and V by 2 bases; bases with no gene match: 10. The CDR3 sequence is 19 residues long. Germline CDR1 is KGHSH and CDR2 is LQKENI. CDR3 residues: CASSPLMLAGGSNQETQYF. The CDR3 DNA sequence: TGTGCCAGCTCACCATTGATGCTAGCGGGGGGGTCTAACCAAGAGACCCAGTACTTC. The full variable domain, completed using reference TRBV18 and TRBJ2-5, is NAGVMQNPRHLVRRRGQEARLRCSPMKGHSHVYWYRQLPEEGLKFMVYLQKENIIDESGMPKERFSAEFPKEGPSILRIQQVVRGDSAAYFCASSPLMLAGGSNQETQYFGPGTRLLVL.

The chain employs TRBV6-4 and TRBJ2-5; TRBD1 or TRBD2 may be the D gene (5 bases each). Trimming took 4 bases from V and 4 from J, leaving 13 bases between them. Germline CDR1 MRHNA, CDR2 SNTAGT. CDR3 length: 14 amino acids. The CDR3, as DNA: TGTGCCAGCAGTGCTACGGGGACGGGAGAGACCCAGTACTTC. The encoded protein is CASSATGTGETQYF.

The rearrangement uses TRBV27 and TRBJ2-5; D unresolved. The CDR3 spans 16 residues. The germline V gene encodes CDR1 MNHEY and CDR2 SMNVEV (reference sequence). Trimming removed 0 bases at V and 5 bases at J, with 16 bases between. CDR3 loop: CASSLSLGGVLETQYF. The CDR3 DNA is TGTGCCAGCAGTTTATCGCTAGGTGGAGTATTGGAGACCCAGTACTTC.

The gene calls are TRBV7-2 and TRBJ2-7; TRBD1 or TRBD2 may be the D gene (7 bases each). V lost 5 bases, J lost 6 bases, and 20 bases lay in between. The CDR3 is 15 amino acids. Per the germline V gene, CDR1 is SGHTA and CDR2 is FQGNSA. The chain's CDR3 is CASSKGGTVGPEQYF. The CDR3 DNA sequence: TGTGCCAGCAGCAAGGGGGGGACAGTGGGTCCCGAGCAGTACTTC.

The chain links TRBV7-2 to TRBJ1-6; no clear D. V was pared by 4 bases and J by 7 bases, with 8 bases between. The CDR3 has 13 amino acids. The V gene's germline CDR1 is SGHTA and CDR2 FQGNSA. DNA of the CDR3: TGTGCCAGCAGCTCGACTGAAAATTCACCCCTCCACTTT. The encoded protein is CASSSTENSPLHF.

This clone is a singleton in its sample. This chain connects TRBV5-5 to TRBJ2-7; 10 bases line up with TRBD1. This CDR3 has 15 amino acids. V lost 0 bases to trimming and J lost 3 bases; unmatched junction nucleotides: 3. The germline gives CDR1 SGHKS, CDR2 YYEKEE (reference sequence). CDR3 in DNA: TGTGCCAGCAGCTTGGCGGGACAGGGGTTCTACGAGCAGTACTTC. Translating gives CASSLAGQGFYEQYF.

The chain links TRBV7-2 to TRBJ1-6; D not certain. V lost 1 base and J 8 bases, leaving 3 bases between the germline ends. The CDR3 contains 12 residues. The V gene's germline CDR1 is SGHTA and CDR2 FQGNSA. The CDR3 loop is CASSLGYSPLHF. The DNA of the CDR3 is TGTGCCAGCAGCTTAGGATATTCACCCCTCCACTTT.

The rearrangement joins TRBV7-9 to TRBJ2-2; 9 bases are a match to TRBD1. The length of the CDR3 is 16 residues. Trimming at V came to 6 bases and at J to 0 bases, leaving 5 bases not matched to a gene. Germline V gene sequence: CDR1 SEHNR, CDR2 FQNEAQ (reference sequence). CDR3 amino acids: CASSLTGGANTGELFF. CDR3 nucleotides: TGTGCCAGCAGTCTTACAGGGGGCGCGAACACCGGGGAGCTGTTTTTT. Using reference TRBV7-9 and TRBJ2-2 for the parts outside the CDR3, the full variable domain is DTGVSQNPRHKITKRGQNVTFRCDPISEHNRLYWYRQTLGQGPEFLTYFQNEAQLEKSRLLSDRFSAERPKGSFSTLEIQRTEQGDSAMYLCASSLTGGANTGELFFGEGSRLTVL.

CDR3 DNA: TGCGCCAGCAGCTGGGGACAGGGGGAGGCCCACTTTTTT. It yields the protein CASSWGQGEAHFF. V and J are TRBV5-1 and TRBJ1-4; 11 nucleotides line up with TRBD1. With 3 bases clipped from V and 17 bases from J, the junction kept 9 bases outside the gene matches. The CDR3 has 13 residues. The germline CDR1 and CDR2 sequences are SGHRS and YFSETQ. The full variable domain, with the rest looked up from reference TRBV5-1 and TRBJ1-4, is KAGVTQTPRYLIKTRGQQVTLSCSPISGHRSVSWYQQTPGQGLQFLFEYFSETQRNKGNFPGRFSGRQFSNSRSEMNVSTLELGDSALYLCASSWGQGEAHFFGSGTQLSVL.

The chain links TRBV7-8 to TRBJ1-2, with unresolved D. The germline CDR1 and CDR2 sequences are SGHVS and FQNEAQ. CDR3 length: 13 amino acids. V was clipped by 4 bases and J by 7 bases, with 13 bases between them. CDR3 residues: CASSSFLEGGYTF. As DNA, the CDR3 is TGTGCCAGCAGCTCATTCCTAGAGGGTGGCTACACCTTC.

About this clone itself: A much larger clone is a single base away; this may be a read error. The chain combines TRBV5-1 with TRBJ2-3, with D perhaps TRBD2 (5 bases). The germline gives CDR1 SGHRS, CDR2 YFSETQ. V shed 2 bases and J shed 4 bases, with 11 bases lying between them. This CDR3 contains 14 residues. CDR3 residues: CASSFGRGADTQYF. The CDR3 region has the DNA TGCGCCAGCAGCTTCGGACGGGGTGCAGATACGCAGTATTTT.

The chain joins TRBV9 to TRBJ2-1; TRBD1 or TRBD2 may be the D gene (5 bases each). Deletions cut 4 bases from V and 9 bases from J, with 20 bases between. Per the germline V gene, CDR1 is SGDLS and CDR2 is YYNGEE. The CDR3 contains 15 residues. CDR3 sequence reads: CASSPYRDPIAEQFF. The DNA of the CDR3 is TGTGCCAGCAGCCCATACCGGGACCCAATTGCTGAGCAGTTCTTC. Using reference TRBV9 and TRBJ2-1 for the parts outside the CDR3, the full variable domain is DSGVTQTPKHLITATGQRVTLRCSPRSGDLSVYWYQQSLDQGLQFLIQYYNGEERAKGNILERFSAQQFPDLHSELNLSSLELGDSALYFCASSPYRDPIAEQFFGPGTRLTVL.

The J gene is TRBJ1-2, the V gene TRBV7-9; 9 bases match TRBD1. CDR3 length equals 12 residues. V shed 5 bases, J shed 8 bases, and the junction held 3 bases outside the gene matches. Germline CDR1 reads SEHNR; CDR2 reads FQNEAQ (reference sequence). CDR3 bases: TGTGCCAGCAGCCGGACAGGGGAGGGCTACACCTTC. Encoded protein: CASSRTGEGYTF.

The chain links TRBV6-5 to TRBJ1-2, with D unclear. The germline V gene has CDR1 MNHEY and CDR2 SVGAGI. V gave up 4 bases and J gave up 7 bases, with 16 bases separating them. There are 14 residues in the CDR3. The CDR3 sequence is CASSSTSRMTGYTF. The CDR3 DNA reads TGTGCCAGCAGTTCCACCTCCCGTATGACTGGCTACACCTTC.

This clone was observed a few times. The chain recombines TRBV6-6 with TRBJ2-7; D is possibly TRBD1 (6 bases). In germline, CDR1 is MNHNY, CDR2 SVGAGI (reference sequence). The CDR3 sequence is 13 residues long. Between the trimmed V and J ends, which lost 6 bases and 3 bases, there was a span of 12 bases. The CDR3 reads CASRYRELYEQYF. DNA of the CDR3: TGTGCCAGCAGATACAGGGAGCTCTACGAGCAGTACTTC.

This rearrangement joins TRBV4-3 to TRBJ2-2; no firm D call. The germline gives CDR1 LGHNA, CDR2 YSLEER. The CDR3 spans 16 residues. The V end was cut by 1 base, the J end by 6 bases, with 15 bases between. The CDR3 reads CASSQGLRIRAGELFF. The CDR3 nucleotides read TGCGCCAGCAGCCAAGGTTTAAGGATTAGGGCCGGGGAGCTGTTTTTT.